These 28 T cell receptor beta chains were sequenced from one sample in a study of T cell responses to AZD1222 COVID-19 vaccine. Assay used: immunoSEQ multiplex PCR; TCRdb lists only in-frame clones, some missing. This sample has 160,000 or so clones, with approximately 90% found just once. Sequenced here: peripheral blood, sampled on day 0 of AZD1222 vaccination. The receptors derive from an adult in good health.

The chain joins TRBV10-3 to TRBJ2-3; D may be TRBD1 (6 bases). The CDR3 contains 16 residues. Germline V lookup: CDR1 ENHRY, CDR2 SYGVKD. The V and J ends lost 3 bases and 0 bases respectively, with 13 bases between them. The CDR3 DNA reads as TGTGCCATCAGTGACGACAGGCGAGGTAGCACAGATACGCAGTATTTT. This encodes CAISDDRRGSTDTQYF.

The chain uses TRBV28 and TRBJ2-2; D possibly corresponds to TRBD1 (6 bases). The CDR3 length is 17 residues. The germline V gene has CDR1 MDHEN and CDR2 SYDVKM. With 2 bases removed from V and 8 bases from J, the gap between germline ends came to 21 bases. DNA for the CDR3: TGTGCCAGCAGTTTACGTACAGGGATTATAGTTGCTGGGGAGCTGTTTTTT. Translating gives CASSLRTGIIVAGELFF.

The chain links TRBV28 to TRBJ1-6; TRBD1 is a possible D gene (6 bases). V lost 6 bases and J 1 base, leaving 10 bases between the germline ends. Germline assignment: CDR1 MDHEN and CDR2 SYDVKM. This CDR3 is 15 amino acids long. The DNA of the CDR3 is TGTGCCAGCAGCCCAGGGGAATCCTATAATTCACCCCTCCACTTT. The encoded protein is CASSPGESYNSPLHF.

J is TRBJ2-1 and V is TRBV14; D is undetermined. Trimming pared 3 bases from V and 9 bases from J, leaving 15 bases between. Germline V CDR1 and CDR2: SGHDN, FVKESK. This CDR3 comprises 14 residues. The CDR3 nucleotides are TGTGCCAGCAGCCATGGGGTCTCTTGGGGTGAGCAGTTCTTC. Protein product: CASSHGVSWGEQFF.

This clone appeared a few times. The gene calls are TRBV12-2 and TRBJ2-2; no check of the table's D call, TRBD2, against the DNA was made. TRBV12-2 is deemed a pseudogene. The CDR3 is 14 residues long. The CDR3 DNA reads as TGTGCAAGTCGTTCGACTAGCTTCACCGGGGAGCTGTTTTTT. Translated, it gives CASRSTSFTGELFF.

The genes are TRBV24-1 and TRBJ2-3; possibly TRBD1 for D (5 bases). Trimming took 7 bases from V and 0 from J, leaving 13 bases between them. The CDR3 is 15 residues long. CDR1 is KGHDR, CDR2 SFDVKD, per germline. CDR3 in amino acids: CATSNLGASTDTQYF. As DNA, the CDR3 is TGTGCCACCAGCAATCTAGGGGCTAGCACAGATACGCAGTATTTT.

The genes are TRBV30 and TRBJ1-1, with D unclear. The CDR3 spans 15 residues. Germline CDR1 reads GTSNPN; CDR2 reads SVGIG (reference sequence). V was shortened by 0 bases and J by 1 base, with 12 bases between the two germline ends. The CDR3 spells CAWSVAPNSNTEAFF. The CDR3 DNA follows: TGTGCCTGGAGTGTAGCGCCAAACTCGAACACTGAAGCTTTCTTT.

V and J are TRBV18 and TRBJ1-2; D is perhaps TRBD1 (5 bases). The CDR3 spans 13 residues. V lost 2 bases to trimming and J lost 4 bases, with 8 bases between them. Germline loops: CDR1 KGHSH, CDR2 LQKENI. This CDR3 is CASSPGDGYGYTF. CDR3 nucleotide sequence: TGTGCCAGCTCACCAGGGGACGGCTATGGCTACACCTTC.

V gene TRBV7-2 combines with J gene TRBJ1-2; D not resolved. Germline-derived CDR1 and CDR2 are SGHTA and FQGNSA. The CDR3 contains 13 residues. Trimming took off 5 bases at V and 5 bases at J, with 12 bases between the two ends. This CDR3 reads CASSRHPPYGYTF. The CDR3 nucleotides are TGTGCCAGCAGCCGACACCCCCCGTATGGCTACACCTTC.

CDR3 amino acids: CASSERRAGYNEQFF. The CDR3, as DNA: TGTGCCAGCAGTGAAAGGAGGGCCGGCTACAATGAGCAGTTCTTC. V gene TRBV6-1 combines with J gene TRBJ2-1; possible D gene TRBD2, 6 bases. Germline CDR1 is MNHNS and CDR2 is SASEGT. Trimming removed 2 bases from V and 3 bases from J, with 11 bases in between. This CDR3 is built from 15 residues.

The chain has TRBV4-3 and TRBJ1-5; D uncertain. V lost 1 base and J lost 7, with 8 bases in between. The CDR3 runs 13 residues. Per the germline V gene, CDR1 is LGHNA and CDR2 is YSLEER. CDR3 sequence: CASSQGGNQPQHF. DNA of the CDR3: TGCGCCAGCAGCCAAGGAGGGAACCAGCCCCAGCATTTT.

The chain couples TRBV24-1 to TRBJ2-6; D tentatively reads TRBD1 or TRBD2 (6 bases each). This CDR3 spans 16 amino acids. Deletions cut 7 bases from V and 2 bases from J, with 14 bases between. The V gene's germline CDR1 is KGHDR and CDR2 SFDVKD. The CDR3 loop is CATSPRGEAGANVLTF. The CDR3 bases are TGTGCCACCAGCCCGAGGGGGGAGGCTGGGGCCAACGTCCTGACTTTC.

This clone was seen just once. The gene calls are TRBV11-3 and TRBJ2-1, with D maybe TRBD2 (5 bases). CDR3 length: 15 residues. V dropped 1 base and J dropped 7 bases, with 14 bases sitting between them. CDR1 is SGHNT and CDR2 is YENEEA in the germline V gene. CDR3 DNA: TGTGCCAGCAGCTTAGCTAGCTGGGTATCGAATGAGCAGTTCTTC. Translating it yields CASSLASWVSNEQFF.

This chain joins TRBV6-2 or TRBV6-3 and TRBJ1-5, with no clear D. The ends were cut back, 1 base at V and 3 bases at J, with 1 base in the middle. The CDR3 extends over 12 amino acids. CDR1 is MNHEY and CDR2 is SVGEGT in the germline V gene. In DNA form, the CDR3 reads TGTGCCAGCAGTTACTTCAATCAGCCCCAGCATTTT. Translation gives CASSYFNQPQHF.

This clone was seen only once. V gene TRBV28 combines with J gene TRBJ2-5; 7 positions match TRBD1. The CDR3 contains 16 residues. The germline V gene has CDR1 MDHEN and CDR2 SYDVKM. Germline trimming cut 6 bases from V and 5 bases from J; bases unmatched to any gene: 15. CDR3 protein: CASRSSVGTADETQYF. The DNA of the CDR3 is TGTGCCAGCAGATCTTCAGTCGGGACAGCAGACGAGACCCAGTACTTC. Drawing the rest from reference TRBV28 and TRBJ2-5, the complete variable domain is DVKVTQSSRYLVKRTGEKVFLECVQDMDHENMFWYRQDPGLGLRLIYFSYDVKMKEKGDIPEGYSVSREKKERFSLILESASTNQTSMYLCASRSSVGTADETQYFGPGTRLLVL.

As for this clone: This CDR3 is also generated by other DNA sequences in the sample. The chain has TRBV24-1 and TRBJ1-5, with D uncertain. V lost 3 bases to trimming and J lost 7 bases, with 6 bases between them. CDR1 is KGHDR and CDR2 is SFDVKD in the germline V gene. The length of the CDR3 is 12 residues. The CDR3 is CATSDPNQPQHF. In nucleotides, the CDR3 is TGTGCCACCAGTGATCCAAACCAGCCCCAGCATTTT.

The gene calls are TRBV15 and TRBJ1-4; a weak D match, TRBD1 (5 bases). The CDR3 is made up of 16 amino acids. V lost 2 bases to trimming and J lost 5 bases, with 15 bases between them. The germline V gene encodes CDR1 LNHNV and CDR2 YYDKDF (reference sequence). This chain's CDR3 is CATSRSMGDPNEKLFF. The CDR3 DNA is TGTGCCACCAGCAGATCCATGGGGGACCCAAATGAAAAACTGTTTTTT.

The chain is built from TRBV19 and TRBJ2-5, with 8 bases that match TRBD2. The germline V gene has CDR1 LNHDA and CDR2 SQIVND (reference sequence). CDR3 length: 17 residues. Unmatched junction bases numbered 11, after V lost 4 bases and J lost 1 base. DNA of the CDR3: TGTGCCAGTAGTAGAAAGGGCCGGACTAGCATCCAAGAGACCCAGTACTTC. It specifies CASSRKGRTSIQETQYF.

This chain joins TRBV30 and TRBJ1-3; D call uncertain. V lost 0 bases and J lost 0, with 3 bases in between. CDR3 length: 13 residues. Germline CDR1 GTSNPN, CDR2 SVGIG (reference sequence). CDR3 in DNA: TGTGCCTGGAGTGTGAACTCTGGAAACACCATATATTTT. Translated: CAWSVNSGNTIYF.

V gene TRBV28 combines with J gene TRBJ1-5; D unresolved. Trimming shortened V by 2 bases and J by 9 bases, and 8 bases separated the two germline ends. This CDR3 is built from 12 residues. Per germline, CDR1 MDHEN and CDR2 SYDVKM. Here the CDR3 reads CASSLVVGPQHF. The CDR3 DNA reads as TGTGCCAGCAGTTTAGTTGTTGGGCCCCAGCATTTT.

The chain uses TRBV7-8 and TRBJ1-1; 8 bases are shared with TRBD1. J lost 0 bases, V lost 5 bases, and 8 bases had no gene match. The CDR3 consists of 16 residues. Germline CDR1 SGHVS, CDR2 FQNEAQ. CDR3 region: CASSPWTGNMNTEAFF. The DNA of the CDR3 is TGTGCCAGCAGCCCGTGGACAGGGAACATGAACACTGAAGCTTTCTTT.

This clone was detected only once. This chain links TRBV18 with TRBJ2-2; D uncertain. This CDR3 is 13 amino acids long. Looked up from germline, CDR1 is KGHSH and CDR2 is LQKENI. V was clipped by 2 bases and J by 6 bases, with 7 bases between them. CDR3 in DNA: TGTGCCAGCTCACCAGGGTTGGCCGGGGAGCTGTTTTTT. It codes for CASSPGLAGELFF.

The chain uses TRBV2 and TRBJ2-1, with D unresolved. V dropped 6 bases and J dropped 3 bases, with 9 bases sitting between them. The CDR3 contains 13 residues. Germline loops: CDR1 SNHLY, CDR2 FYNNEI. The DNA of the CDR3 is TGTGCCAGCAGGGATTCCCTCTACAATGAGCAGTTCTTC. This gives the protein CASRDSLYNEQFF.

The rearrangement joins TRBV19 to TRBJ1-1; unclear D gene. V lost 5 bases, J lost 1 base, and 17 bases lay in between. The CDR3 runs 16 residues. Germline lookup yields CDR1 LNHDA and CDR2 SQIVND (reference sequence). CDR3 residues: CASSPSVERENTEAFF. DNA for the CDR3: TGTGCCAGTAGTCCAAGCGTCGAACGCGAGAACACTGAAGCTTTCTTT.

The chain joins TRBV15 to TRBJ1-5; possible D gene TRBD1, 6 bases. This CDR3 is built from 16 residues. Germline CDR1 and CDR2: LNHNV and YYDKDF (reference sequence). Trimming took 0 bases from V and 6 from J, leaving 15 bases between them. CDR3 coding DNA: TGTGCCACCAGCAGAGATCCGGGGGCGGGGAGTCAGCCCCAGCATTTT. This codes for CATSRDPGAGSQPQHF.

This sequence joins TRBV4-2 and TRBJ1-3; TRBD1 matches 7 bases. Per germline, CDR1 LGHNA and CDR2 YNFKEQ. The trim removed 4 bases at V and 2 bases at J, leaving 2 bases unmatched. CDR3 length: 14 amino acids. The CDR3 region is CASSPDRAGNTIYF. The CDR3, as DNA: TGTGCCAGCAGCCCAGACAGGGCTGGAAACACCATATATTTT.

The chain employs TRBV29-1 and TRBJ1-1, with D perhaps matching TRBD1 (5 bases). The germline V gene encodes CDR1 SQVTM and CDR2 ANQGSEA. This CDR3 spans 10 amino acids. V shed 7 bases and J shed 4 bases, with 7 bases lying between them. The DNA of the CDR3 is TGCAGCGGGGGGACCACTGAAGCTTTCTTT. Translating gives CSGGTTEAFF.

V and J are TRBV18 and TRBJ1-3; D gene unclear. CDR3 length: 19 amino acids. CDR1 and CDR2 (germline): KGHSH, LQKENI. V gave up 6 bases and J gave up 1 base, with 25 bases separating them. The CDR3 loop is CASSTRGPNKDVSGNTIYF. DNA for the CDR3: TGTGCCAGCTCCACACGAGGACCGAATAAAGATGTTTCTGGAAACACCATATATTTT.